This TCR beta chain originates from a study of human T cells and chemical hapten exposure. Study outcomes and limitations: There was no change with DPC sensitization in TCRs above 1 in 1000 frequency. Patch test score rose with PT1 expanded TCR count, significant at thresholds 8, 16 and 32, not 4.

Germline lookup yields CDR1 LGHNT and CDR2 FRNRAP. J lost 3 bases, V lost 6 bases, and 9 bases had no gene match. This CDR3 region has 15 residues. Sample time point: patch test 1, 2 weeks after DPC sensitization. Treatment specified: therapeutic diphenylcyclopropenone sensitization with weekly scalp DPC. This clonotype has ten or more counts. Its antigen is currently unknown. TCRdb passed the RACE reads through MiXCR, listing each CDR3 protein once. The sample comprises roughly 360,000 distinct CDR3 sequences, approximately 5.1% of which are singletons, and around 2% rests with the top ten. This clonotype originated in a woman between 45 and 65 years old with alopecia areata. Some clones in this sample may be carry-over from other donors' samples. The material sequenced was whole blood, taken in connection with sensitization to the hapten diphenylcyclopropenone (DPC). The gene calls are TRBV12-5 and TRBJ1-1; 8 nucleotides match TRBD1. The CDR3 nucleotides read TGTGCTAGTGGCCGGACAGGGAATCGGCACACTGAAGCTTTCTTT. It encodes CASGRTGNRHTEAFF.